This entry features one T cell receptor beta chain sequence. The antigen is unknown. Trimming shortened V by 6 bases and J by 1 base, and 12 bases separated the two germline ends. This CDR3 contains 14 residues. CDR1 and CDR2 from the germline V gene are MDHEN and SYDVKM. The method was immunoSEQ multiplex PCR; TCRdb's version includes in-frame clones alone and lacks a portion of them. The sample carries 650,000 to 700,000 clones, roughly 91% recorded once. The sample is drawn from a study of shared clonotypes between healthy human individuals. General study findings and limits: Rarefaction exposed incomplete sorted-subset sequencing despite large depth. Sharing across several donors was seen in roughly 5% of naive CD4 clonotypes. Researchers sampled blood only, noting tissue repertoires likely differ.

Those who donated, Caucasian adults without exception, all lived in Nashville, Tennessee. Sequenced material: memory CD8+ T cells from PBMCs. The subset was: CD45RO+ cells pooled with CCR7-negative TemRA cells. The TCR originated in a man in his late teens or twenties in good health. Some clones in this sample may be carry-over from other donors' samples. This chain connects TRBV28 to TRBJ2-5, with D perhaps being TRBD1 or TRBD2 (7 bases each). The CDR3, as DNA: TGTGCCAGCAGACCAGGGGGGGGCCAAGAGACCCAGTACTTC. Its translation: CASRPGGGQETQYF.